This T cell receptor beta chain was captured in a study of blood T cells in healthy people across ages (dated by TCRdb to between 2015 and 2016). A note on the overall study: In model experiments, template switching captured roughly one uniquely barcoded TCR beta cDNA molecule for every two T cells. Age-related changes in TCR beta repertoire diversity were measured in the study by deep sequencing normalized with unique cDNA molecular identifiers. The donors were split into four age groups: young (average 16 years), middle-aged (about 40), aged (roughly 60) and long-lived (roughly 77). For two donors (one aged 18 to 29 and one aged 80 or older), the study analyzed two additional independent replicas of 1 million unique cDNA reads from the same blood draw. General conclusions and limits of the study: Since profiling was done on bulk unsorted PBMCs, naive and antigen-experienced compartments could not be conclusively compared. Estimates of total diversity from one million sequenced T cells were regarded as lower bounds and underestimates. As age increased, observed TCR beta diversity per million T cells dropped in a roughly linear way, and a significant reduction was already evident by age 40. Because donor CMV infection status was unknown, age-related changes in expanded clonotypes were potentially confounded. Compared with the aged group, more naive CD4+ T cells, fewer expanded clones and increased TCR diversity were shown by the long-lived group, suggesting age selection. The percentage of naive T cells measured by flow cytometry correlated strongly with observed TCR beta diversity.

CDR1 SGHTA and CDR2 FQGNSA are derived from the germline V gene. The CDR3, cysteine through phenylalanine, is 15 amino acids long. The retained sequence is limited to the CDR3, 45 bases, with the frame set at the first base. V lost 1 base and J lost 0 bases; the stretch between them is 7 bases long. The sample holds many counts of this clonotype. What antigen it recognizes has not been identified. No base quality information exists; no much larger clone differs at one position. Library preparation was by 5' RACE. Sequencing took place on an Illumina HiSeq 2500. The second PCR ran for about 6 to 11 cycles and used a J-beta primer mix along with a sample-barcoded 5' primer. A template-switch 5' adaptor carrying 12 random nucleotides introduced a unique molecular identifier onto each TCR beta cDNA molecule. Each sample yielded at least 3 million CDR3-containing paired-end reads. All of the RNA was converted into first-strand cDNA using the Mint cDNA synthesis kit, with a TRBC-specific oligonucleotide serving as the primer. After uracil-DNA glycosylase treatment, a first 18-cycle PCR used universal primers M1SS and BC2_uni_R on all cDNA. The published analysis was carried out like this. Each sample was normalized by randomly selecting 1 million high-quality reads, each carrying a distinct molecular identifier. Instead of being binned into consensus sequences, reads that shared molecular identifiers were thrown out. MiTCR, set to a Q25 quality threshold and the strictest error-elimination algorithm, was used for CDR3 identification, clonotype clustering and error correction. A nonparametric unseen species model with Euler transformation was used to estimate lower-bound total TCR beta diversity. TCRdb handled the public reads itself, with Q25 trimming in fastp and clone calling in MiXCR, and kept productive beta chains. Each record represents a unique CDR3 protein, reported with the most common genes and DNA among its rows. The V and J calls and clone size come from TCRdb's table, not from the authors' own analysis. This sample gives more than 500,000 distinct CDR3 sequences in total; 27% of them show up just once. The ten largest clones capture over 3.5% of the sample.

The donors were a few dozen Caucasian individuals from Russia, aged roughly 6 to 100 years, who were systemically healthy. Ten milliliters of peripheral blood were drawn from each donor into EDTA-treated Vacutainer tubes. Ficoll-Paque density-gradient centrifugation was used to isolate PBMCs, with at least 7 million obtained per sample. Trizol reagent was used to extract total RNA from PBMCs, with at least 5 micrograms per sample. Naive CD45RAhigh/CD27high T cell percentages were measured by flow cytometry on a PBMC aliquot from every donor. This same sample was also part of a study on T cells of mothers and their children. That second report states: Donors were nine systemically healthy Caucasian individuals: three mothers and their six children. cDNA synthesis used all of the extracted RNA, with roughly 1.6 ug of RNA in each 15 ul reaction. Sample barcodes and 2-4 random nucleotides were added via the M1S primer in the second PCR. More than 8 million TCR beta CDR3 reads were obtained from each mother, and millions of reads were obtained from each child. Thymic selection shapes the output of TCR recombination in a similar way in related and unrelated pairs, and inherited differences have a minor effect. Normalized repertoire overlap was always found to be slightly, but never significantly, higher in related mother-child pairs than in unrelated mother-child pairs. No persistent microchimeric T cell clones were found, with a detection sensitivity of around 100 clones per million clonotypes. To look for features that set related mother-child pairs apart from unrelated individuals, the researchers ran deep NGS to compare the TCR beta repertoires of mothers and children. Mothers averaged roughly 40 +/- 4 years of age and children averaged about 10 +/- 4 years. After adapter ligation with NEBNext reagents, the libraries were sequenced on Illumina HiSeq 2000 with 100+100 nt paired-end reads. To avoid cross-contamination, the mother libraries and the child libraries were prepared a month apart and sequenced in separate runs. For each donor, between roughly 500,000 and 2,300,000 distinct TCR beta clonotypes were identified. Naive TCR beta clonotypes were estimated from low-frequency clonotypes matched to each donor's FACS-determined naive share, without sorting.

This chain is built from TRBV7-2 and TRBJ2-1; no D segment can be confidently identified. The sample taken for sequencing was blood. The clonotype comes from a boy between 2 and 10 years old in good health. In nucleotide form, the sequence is TGTGCCAGCAGCTTAGATCTAAGCTCCTACAATGAGCAGTTCTTC. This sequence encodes CASSLDLSSYNEQFF.